Listed here are 18 T cell receptor beta chains from one sample, sequenced in a study of technical replicates of blood from a few donors. The repertoire was sequenced with immunoSEQ multiplex PCR; TCRdb's copy has only in-frame clones and lacks some. The sample has 80,000 to 90,000 clones; roughly 94% are singletons. What was sequenced was T cells isolated from PBMCs. These receptors were taken from a human donor in good health.

J is TRBJ1-1 and V is TRBV6-1; perhaps TRBD1 as D (5 bases). The CDR3 length is 13 residues. V lost 4 bases and J 1 base, leaving 7 bases between the germline ends. Germline CDR1 and CDR2: MNHNS and SASEGT. As DNA, the CDR3 is TGTGCCAGCAGTGTCGACAGGAACACTGAAGCTTTCTTT. Amino acids: CASSVDRNTEAFF.

The chain recombines TRBV6-6 with TRBJ1-2; 7 positions match TRBD1. Trimming cost V 5 bases and J 3 bases; bases outside gene matches: 6. This CDR3 is 14 amino acids long. Germline loops: CDR1 MNHNY, CDR2 SVGAGI (reference sequence). Here the CDR3 reads CASSLTGSDYGYTF. As DNA, the CDR3 is TGTGCCAGCAGTCTGACAGGGAGTGACTATGGCTACACCTTC.

The chain couples TRBV28 to TRBJ2-6; D unclear. Trimming took 6 bases from V and 0 from J, leaving 15 bases between them. The CDR3 has 17 amino acids. CDR1 MDHEN and CDR2 SYDVKM come from the germline V gene. The CDR3 here is CASRPFRMASGANVLTF. CDR3 DNA: TGTGCCAGCAGGCCGTTCAGGATGGCCTCTGGGGCCAACGTCCTGACTTTC. The variable domain in full, with the rest retrieved from reference TRBV28 and TRBJ2-6, is DVKVTQSSRYLVKRTGEKVFLECVQDMDHENMFWYRQDPGLGLRLIYFSYDVKMKEKGDIPEGYSVSREKKERFSLILESASTNQTSMYLCASRPFRMASGANVLTFGAGSRLTVL.

CDR3 nucleotides: TGCGCCAGCAGTAGACTAGAGGGGCCATACGAGCAGTACTTC. Translation: CASSRLEGPYEQYF. The chain carries TRBV4-1 and TRBJ2-7; D may be TRBD2 (6 bases). Trimming shortened V by 6 bases and J by 4 bases, and 16 bases separated the two germline ends. The germline V gene encodes CDR1 MGHRA and CDR2 YSYEKL. There are 14 residues in the CDR3.

The chain recombines TRBV19 with TRBJ2-2; 8 bases align to TRBD1. The V gene end was trimmed by 5 bases and the J gene end by 1 base; junction bases not matched to a gene: 3. CDR1 is LNHDA, CDR2 SQIVND, per germline (reference sequence). This CDR3 spans 15 amino acids. The CDR3 DNA sequence: TGTGCCAGTAGTCCCGGACAGGGGAACACCGGGGAGCTGTTTTTT. It encodes CASSPGQGNTGELFF.

V gene TRBV2 combines with J gene TRBJ2-3, with 7 bases fitting TRBD1. The length of the CDR3 is 14 residues. The J segment lost 14 bases and the V segment lost 7 bases, leaving 18 bases of the junction unmatched. Germline V gene lookup returns CDR1 SNHLY and CDR2 FYNNEI. CDR3: CASTNPGTENRGYF. The CDR3 DNA sequence: TGTGCCAGCACCAATCCCGGGACAGAAAACAGGGGGTATTTT.

The V call is TRBV28, the J call TRBJ2-3, with 14 nucleotides matching TRBD2. The V segment lost 7 bases and the J segment 3 bases; nucleotides outside the gene matches: 6. This CDR3 region has 16 residues. CDR1 is MDHEN and CDR2 is SYDVKM in the germline V gene. The CDR3 protein is CASNRGTSGGTDTQYF. DNA for the CDR3: TGTGCCAGCAACAGAGGGACTAGCGGGGGAACAGATACGCAGTATTTT.

The V call is TRBV9, the J call TRBJ1-1; D uncertain. Germline V gives CDR1 SGDLS, CDR2 YYNGEE. Trimming took 4 bases from V and 0 from J, leaving 4 bases between them. This CDR3 region has 12 residues. CDR3 sequence reads: CASSSVNTEAFF. The CDR3 DNA is TGTGCCAGCAGCTCGGTGAACACTGAAGCTTTCTTT.

The chain is built from TRBV6-1 and TRBJ2-1; D possibly corresponds to TRBD1 (5 bases). The germline V and J ends were trimmed by 4 bases and 8 bases, with 9 bases remaining between them. The germline CDR1 and CDR2 sequences are MNHNS and SASEGT. CDR3 length equals 12 residues. CDR3 in DNA: TGTGCCAGCAGTGCGCAGGGCTATGAGCAGTTCTTC. Its protein product is CASSAQGYEQFF.

The chain joins TRBV5-8 to TRBJ1-1, with D tentatively TRBD1 (6 bases). V gave up 5 bases and J gave up 8 bases, with 13 bases separating them. The CDR3 is 12 residues long. The V gene's germline CDR1 is SGHTS and CDR2 YDEGEE. The CDR3 region has the DNA TGTGCCAGCAGAGGGACACCAAGAGAAGCTTTCTTT. Amino acid sequence: CASRGTPREAFF. Based on the CDR3 plus reference TRBV5-8 and TRBJ1-1, the full variable domain is EAGVTQSPTHLIKTRGQQATLRCSPISGHTSVYWYQQALGLGLQFLLWYDEGEERNRGNFPPRFSGRQFPNYSSELNVNALELEDSALYLCASRGTPREAFFGQGTRLTVV.

The gene calls are TRBV11-3 and TRBJ2-7, with D unresolved. This CDR3 has 15 residues. The germline CDR1 and CDR2 sequences are SGHNT and YENEEA. V lost 2 bases, J lost 6 bases, and 17 bases lay in between. The CDR3 loop reads CASSLSARWFVEQYF. The CDR3 DNA follows: TGTGCCAGCAGCTTATCCGCCAGATGGTTCGTCGAGCAGTACTTC.

The chain is built from TRBV2 and TRBJ1-2; 9 bases agree with TRBD1. V lost 7 bases, J lost 2 bases, and 5 bases stayed unmatched. In germline, CDR1 is SNHLY, CDR2 FYNNEI. This CDR3 is built from 14 residues. CDR3 loop: CASNRDRDNYGYTF. CDR3 DNA: TGTGCCAGCAACCGGGACAGGGACAACTATGGCTACACCTTC.

The chain employs TRBV2 and TRBJ1-1; D is possibly TRBD1 (5 bases). Trimming cost V 3 bases and J 6 bases, with 14 bases left between them. The CDR3 consists of 14 residues. Germline CDR1 and CDR2: SNHLY and FYNNEI. In DNA, the CDR3 is TGTGCCAGCAGTGACCAGGGTTCCCGGGCTGAAGCTTTCTTT. Protein: CASSDQGSRAEAFF.

The chain couples TRBV14 to TRBJ1-2; unclear D gene. Germline V gives CDR1 SGHDN, CDR2 FVKESK. This CDR3 region has 15 residues. V was pared by 0 bases and J by 4 bases, with 12 bases between. DNA for the CDR3: TGTGCCAGCAGCCAAGATACGCGAAATCTCTATGGCTACACCTTC. It codes for CASSQDTRNLYGYTF.

J is TRBJ2-5 and V is TRBV2, with no clear D. The CDR3 is 14 amino acids. Germline CDR1 and CDR2: SNHLY and FYNNEI. V lost 3 bases, J lost 4 bases, and 12 bases lay in between. This chain's CDR3 is CASSDVVGGETQYF. CDR3 DNA sequence: TGTGCCAGCAGTGATGTAGTTGGCGGAGAGACCCAGTACTTC.

This sequence joins TRBV29-1 and TRBJ2-3, with 8 bases matching TRBD1. The CDR3 totals 14 residues. CDR1 and CDR2 (germline): SQVTM, ANQGSEA. J lost 4 bases, V lost 2 bases, and 5 bases had no gene match. Here the CDR3 DNA reads TGCAGCGTTGAATGGGGCAGGGGGCCAGATACGCAGTATTTT. Encoded protein: CSVEWGRGPDTQYF.

This clone was detected once. The J gene is TRBJ2-6, the V gene TRBV9, with unresolved D. CDR3 length equals 17 residues. Looked up from germline, CDR1 is SGDLS and CDR2 is YYNGEE. The germline V and J ends were trimmed by 1 base and 0 bases, with 11 bases remaining between them. The CDR3 loop reads CASSVSPGSSGANVLTF. For the CDR3, the DNA is TGTGCCAGCAGCGTATCCCCAGGAAGCTCTGGGGCCAACGTCCTGACTTTC.

The rearrangement links TRBV18 to TRBJ2-1; 9 bases are shared with TRBD2. Germline assignment: CDR1 KGHSH and CDR2 LQKENI. The CDR3 consists of 15 residues. V was clipped by 3 bases and J by 8 bases; unmatched bases: 8. The CDR3 coding sequence is TGTGCCAGCTCACCTCTGGCGGGGGGGCTGGATGAGCAGTTCTTC. Protein: CASSPLAGGLDEQFF.